The 24 T cell receptor beta chains listed next were all sequenced from one sample in a study of T cell responses to AZD1222 COVID-19 vaccine. Libraries were prepared by immunoSEQ multiplex PCR; TCRdb keeps only in-frame clonotypes and omits some of them. Found here are about 220,000 clones, under 95% of them singletons; the top ten hold roughly 1%. The sample was peripheral blood, taken on day 0 of MenACWY control vaccination. These receptors all stem from an adult in good health.

The chain joins TRBV6-2 or TRBV6-3 to TRBJ1-5, with D maybe TRBD1 (5 bases). The V end was cut by 2 bases, the J end by 2 bases, with 10 bases between. Germline lookup yields CDR1 MNHEY and CDR2 SVGEGT. This CDR3 is 15 amino acids long. The CDR3 DNA sequence: TGTGCCAGCAGTTACGAAGGGGAGGGCAATCAGCCCCAGCATTTT. Translation: CASSYEGEGNQPQHF.

The chain employs TRBV30 and TRBJ1-6, with D uncertain. Germline values: CDR1 GTSNPN, CDR2 SVGIG (reference sequence). The CDR3 extends over 13 amino acids. V lost 4 bases and J 10 bases, leaving 14 bases between the germline ends. CDR3 nucleotide sequence: TGTGCCTGGACAACACAACTAGACTCACCCCTCCACTTT. Protein: CAWTTQLDSPLHF.

This clone was counted a single time. The CDR3 here is CASRKQSEGYTF. CDR3 nucleotides: TGTGCCAGCAGGAAACAGAGCGAGGGCTACACCTTC. This chain joins TRBV6-5 and TRBJ1-2; D not resolved. This CDR3 spans 12 amino acids. The germline gives CDR1 MNHEY, CDR2 SVGAGI. V gave up 6 bases and J gave up 8 bases, with 13 bases separating them.

The genes are TRBV28 and TRBJ1-4; D remains unclear. The V end was cut by 0 bases, the J end by 4 bases, with 6 bases between. This CDR3 has 14 residues. The germline CDR1 and CDR2 sequences are MDHEN and SYDVKM. In nucleotides, the CDR3 is TGTGCCAGCAGTTTATGGGGGAGTAATGAAAAACTGTTTTTT. It specifies CASSLWGSNEKLFF.

As concerns this clone: The sample contains more than one DNA sequence encoding this CDR3. The chain couples TRBV29-1 to TRBJ1-4; 8 positions match TRBD1. The CDR3 runs to 11 residues. The V and J ends lost 6 bases and 7 bases, in that order; junction bases with no gene match: 1. Germline CDR1 reads SQVTM; CDR2 reads ANQGSEA. CDR3 region: CSVGTGEKLFF. CDR3 bases: TGCAGCGTCGGGACAGGTGAAAAACTGTTTTTT.

The chain employs TRBV6-6 and TRBJ2-1, with D uncertain. The CDR3 contains 12 residues. Germline-derived CDR1 and CDR2 are MNHNY and SVGAGI (reference sequence). Between the trimmed V and J ends, which lost 0 bases and 8 bases, there was a span of 5 bases. The CDR3 sequence is CASSYSRDEQFF. The CDR3 DNA reads TGTGCCAGCAGTTACTCTCGGGATGAGCAGTTCTTC.

Here the CDR3 DNA reads TGTGCCAGCAGGCAGGGACAGGGGGCCGGGGAGACCCAGTACTTC. Translating it yields CASRQGQGAGETQYF. V is TRBV28 and J is TRBJ2-5; 12 bases fit TRBD1. The CDR3 runs 15 residues. Looked up from germline, CDR1 is MDHEN and CDR2 is SYDVKM. Losses at the gene ends were 6 bases for V and 5 bases for J; bases not matched to a gene: 7. The whole variable domain, filled in from reference TRBV28 and TRBJ2-5, reads DVKVTQSSRYLVKRTGEKVFLECVQDMDHENMFWYRQDPGLGLRLIYFSYDVKMKEKGDIPEGYSVSREKKERFSLILESASTNQTSMYLCASRQGQGAGETQYFGPGTRLLVL.

The gene calls are TRBV5-4 and TRBJ2-1; D remains ambiguous. The V gene lost 2 bases and the J gene lost 0 bases, with 9 bases spanning the gap. Looked up from germline, CDR1 is SGHNT and CDR2 is YYREEE (reference sequence). This CDR3 contains 15 residues. The CDR3 is CASSFPVGSYNEQFF. Written as DNA, the CDR3 is TGTGCCAGCAGCTTTCCGGTAGGCTCCTACAATGAGCAGTTCTTC.

The rearrangement links TRBV19 to TRBJ1-5; D is unresolved. V lost 6 bases and J 2 bases, leaving 14 bases between the germline ends. The length of the CDR3 is 15 residues. Germline V CDR1 and CDR2: LNHDA, SQIVND (reference sequence). DNA of the CDR3: TGTGCCAGTAGGGGAGTGGGCGTCGGCAATCAGCCCCAGCATTTT. The encoded protein is CASRGVGVGNQPQHF.

The genes are TRBV2 and TRBJ2-2; D is possibly TRBD1 (6 bases). Germline loops: CDR1 SNHLY, CDR2 FYNNEI. Trimming removed 9 bases at V and 2 bases at J, with 28 bases between. This CDR3 is 19 amino acids long. The CDR3 DNA reads TGTGCCAGGGGAGAGGGGGTTTCGGACAAGGGGAAAAACACCGGGGAGCTGTTTTTT. It translates to CARGEGVSDKGKNTGELFF.

V usage is TRBV28 and J usage is TRBJ2-7; TRBD2 matches at 9 bases. Trimming cost V 2 bases and J 0 bases; bases outside gene matches: 14. Germline-derived CDR1 and CDR2 are MDHEN and SYDVKM. The CDR3 runs 19 residues. The chain's CDR3 is CASSLALTTGTSSSYEQYF. DNA for the CDR3: TGTGCCAGCAGTTTAGCCCTCACGACCGGGACTAGCAGCTCCTACGAGCAGTACTTC.

The chain couples TRBV5-5 to TRBJ1-5; 11 nucleotides match TRBD1. Germline V gene lookup returns CDR1 SGHKS and CDR2 YYEKEE (reference sequence). Trimming removed 0 bases from V and 6 bases from J; junction bases left unmatched: 5. The CDR3 loop spans 16 amino acids. The CDR3 sequence is CASSLGGQGAVQPQHF. In DNA, the CDR3 is TGTGCCAGCAGCTTGGGAGGACAGGGGGCAGTTCAGCCCCAGCATTTT. The full variable domain, its missing parts supplied by reference TRBV5-5 and TRBJ1-5, is DAGVTQSPTHLIKTRGQQVTLRCSPISGHKSVSWYQQVLGQGPQFIFQYYEKEERGRGNFPDRFSARQFPNYSSELNVNALLLGDSALYLCASSLGGQGAVQPQHFGDGTRLSIL.

V gene TRBV4-3 combines with J gene TRBJ1-1; D might be TRBD1 (6 bases). CDR3 size: 15 residues. Germline CDR1 reads LGHNA; CDR2 reads YSLEER. Trimming took 3 bases from V and 8 from J, leaving 19 bases between them. The CDR3 spells CASSQARGPAMEAFF. Written as DNA, the CDR3 is TGCGCCAGCAGCCAGGCCCGGGGGCCGGCGATGGAAGCTTTCTTT.

This chain connects TRBV2 to TRBJ1-2; D might be TRBD1 (6 bases). The CDR3 loop spans 14 amino acids. Trimming took 2 bases from V and 2 from J, leaving 9 bases between them. CDR1 is SNHLY, CDR2 FYNNEI, per germline. The CDR3 nucleotides are TGTGCCAGCAGTGAACTGGGACAAAACTATGGCTACACCTTC. The encoded protein is CASSELGQNYGYTF.

The chain carries TRBV4-1 and TRBJ1-6; no clear D. CDR1 and CDR2 from the germline V gene are MGHRA and YSYEKL. Trimming took 0 bases from V and 7 from J, leaving 10 bases between them. CDR3 length: 15 amino acids. In nucleotides, the CDR3 is TGCGCCAGCAGCCAAGAGCTGTCGGGAAATTCACCCCTCCACTTT. Translating it yields CASSQELSGNSPLHF.

J is TRBJ2-3 and V is TRBV11-1, with D maybe TRBD1 (5 bases). This CDR3 spans 14 amino acids. The V end lost 0 bases, the J end lost 2 bases, and 6 bases lay between the germline ends. Per germline, CDR1 SGHAT and CDR2 FQDESV (reference sequence). CDR3 in amino acids: CASSLARVTDTQYF. As DNA, the CDR3 is TGTGCCAGCAGCTTAGCCAGGGTCACAGATACGCAGTATTTT.

CDR3 DNA: TGTGCCAGCAGCTCGATACGGGGGTCGAACACTGAAGCTTTCTTT. Protein sequence: CASSSIRGSNTEAFF. The chain uses TRBV11-2 and TRBJ1-1, with D possibly being TRBD1 (5 bases). This CDR3 spans 15 amino acids. The germline gives CDR1 SGHAT, CDR2 FQNNGV. Trimming took off 4 bases at V and 1 base at J, with 13 bases between the two ends.

This chain uses TRBV5-1 with TRBJ2-1, with D tentatively TRBD2 (5 bases). V lost 0 bases and J 0 bases, leaving 10 bases between the germline ends. CDR3 length equals 16 residues. CDR1 and CDR2 (germline): SGHRS, YFSETQ. Here the CDR3 reads CASSLVSGSSYNEQFF. For the CDR3, the DNA is TGCGCCAGCAGCTTGGTTTCGGGGAGCTCCTACAATGAGCAGTTCTTC.

The chain uses TRBV2 and TRBJ1-5; 9 bases agree with TRBD1. The V segment lost 7 bases and the J segment 7 bases; nucleotides outside the gene matches: 11. Germline CDR1 SNHLY, CDR2 FYNNEI. The CDR3 covers 15 residues. CDR3 amino acids: CASNPGTGLGQPQHF. DNA of the CDR3: TGTGCCAGCAATCCGGGGACAGGGCTCGGCCAGCCCCAGCATTTT. Based on the CDR3 plus reference TRBV2 and TRBJ1-5, the full variable domain is EPEVTQTPSHQVTQMGQEVILRCVPISNHLYFYWYRQILGQKVEFLVSFYNNEISEKSEIFDDQFSVERPDGSNFTLKIRSTKLEDSAMYFCASNPGTGLGQPQHFGDGTRLSIL.

This chain connects TRBV27 to TRBJ1-6, with 10 bases fitting TRBD1. The CDR3 runs to 15 residues. Germline values: CDR1 MNHEY, CDR2 SMNVEV (reference sequence). V trimming: 6 bases; J trimming: 7 bases; junction bases outside the gene matches: 6. The CDR3 DNA reads as TGTGCCAGCAGGGGTCGGACAGGGGGAAATTCACCCCTCCACTTT. Translation: CASRGRTGGNSPLHF.

The chain links TRBV27 to TRBJ2-2; the D gene is possibly TRBD2 (5 bases). Germline values: CDR1 MNHEY, CDR2 SMNVEV (reference sequence). The CDR3 runs to 16 residues. V lost 5 bases and J 1 base, leaving 14 bases between the germline ends. The CDR3, as DNA: TGTGCCAGCAGTCTAAGTCGTCGGGGGAACACCGGGGAGCTGTTTTTT. Translation: CASSLSRRGNTGELFF.

The chain uses TRBV30 and TRBJ1-2, with a weak D call TRBD1 (6 bases). Germline V gene data show CDR1 as GTSNPN and CDR2 as SVGIG (reference sequence). CDR3 length: 13 residues. CDR3 region: CAYARGDPGGYTF. CDR3 DNA sequence: TGTGCTTACGCGAGGGGGGACCCCGGGGGCTACACCTTC.

The chain is built from TRBV4-2 and TRBJ2-3, with 11 nucleotides matching TRBD2. CDR1 and CDR2 (germline): LGHNA, YNFKEQ. With 0 bases clipped from V and 1 base from J, the junction kept 6 bases outside the gene matches. CDR3 length: 18 amino acids. The CDR3 reads CASSQDPPSGGRTDTQYF. The CDR3 region has the DNA TGTGCCAGCAGCCAAGATCCCCCTAGCGGGGGGCGCACAGATACGCAGTATTTT.

The V gene is TRBV6-5, the J gene TRBJ2-7, with D tentatively TRBD2 (6 bases). CDR1 and CDR2 from the germline V gene are MNHEY and SVGAGI. Between the trimmed V and J ends, which lost 4 bases and 7 bases, there was a span of 11 bases. The CDR3 consists of 12 residues. CDR3: CASSSAGGEQYF. The CDR3 bases are TGTGCCAGCAGTTCCGCCGGGGGAGAGCAGTACTTC.